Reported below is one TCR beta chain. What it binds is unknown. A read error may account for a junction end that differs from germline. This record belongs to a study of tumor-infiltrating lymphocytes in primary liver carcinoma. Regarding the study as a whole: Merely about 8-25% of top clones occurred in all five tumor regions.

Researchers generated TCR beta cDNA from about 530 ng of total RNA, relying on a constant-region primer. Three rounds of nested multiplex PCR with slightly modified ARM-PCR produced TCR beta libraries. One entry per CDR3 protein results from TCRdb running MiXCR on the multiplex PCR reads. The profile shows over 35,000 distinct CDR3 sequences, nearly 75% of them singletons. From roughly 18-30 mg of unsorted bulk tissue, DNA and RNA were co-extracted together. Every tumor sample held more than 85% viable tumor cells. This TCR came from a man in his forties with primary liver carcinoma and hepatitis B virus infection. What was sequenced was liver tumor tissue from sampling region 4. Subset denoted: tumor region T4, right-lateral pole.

The CDR3 spells CAYSQVSGRANEKFF. CDR3 bases: TGTGCCTATAGCCAAGTGAGCGGGAGGGCCAATGAGAAGTTCTTC. This sequence joins TRBV4-2 and TRBJ2-1; 10 bases are shared with TRBD2. The CDR3 has 15 residues. Germline CDR1 and CDR2: LGHNA and YNFKEQ.